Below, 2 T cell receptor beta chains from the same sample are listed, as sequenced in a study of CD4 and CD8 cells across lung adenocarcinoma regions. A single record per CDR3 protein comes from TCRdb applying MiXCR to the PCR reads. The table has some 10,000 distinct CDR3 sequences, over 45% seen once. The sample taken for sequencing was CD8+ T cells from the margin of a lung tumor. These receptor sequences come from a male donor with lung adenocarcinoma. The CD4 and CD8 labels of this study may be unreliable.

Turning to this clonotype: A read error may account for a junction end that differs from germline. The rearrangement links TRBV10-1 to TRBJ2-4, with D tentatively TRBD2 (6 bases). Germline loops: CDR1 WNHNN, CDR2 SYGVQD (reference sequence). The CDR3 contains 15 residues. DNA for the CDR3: TGCGCCAGCTTGCTGGGGGGAAAATCCAAAAACATGCAGTACTTT. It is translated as CASLLGGKSKNMQYF.

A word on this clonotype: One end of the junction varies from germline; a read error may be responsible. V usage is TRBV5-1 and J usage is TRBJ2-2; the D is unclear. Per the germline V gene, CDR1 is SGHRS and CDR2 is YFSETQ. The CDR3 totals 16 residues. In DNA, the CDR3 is TGCGCCAGCAGTTTGGAGTCCCTCTCGAACACCGGGGAGCTGTTTTTT. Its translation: CASSLESLSNTGELFF.